The rows below give T cell receptor beta chains drawn from one sample of a study of T cell repertoires in cytomegalovirus infection. These receptors' antigens are unknown. TCRdb redid the calling of the reads with MiXCR, one entry per CDR3 protein. This sample carries around 71,000 distinct CDR3 sequences, more than 20% of them seen once, and the ten largest clones take roughly two thirds. This sample comprised CD8+ T cells from cultured PBMCs, obtained from culture after CMV antigen stimulation. These receptors came from a human donor in good health (CMV status not recorded). Some clones in this sample may be carry-over from other donors' samples. Both conserved end residues are part of each CDR3. Fields, in order: V gene, J gene, clone size, D gene, CDR3 DNA, CDR3 protein. A D gene is named only where the DNA matches it firmly. Rows may omit the clone size; those that give it use once, few, many or a size class.

V: TRBV7-2; J: TRBJ2-3; size: few; D: TRBD2; DNA: TGTGCCAGCAGCGGTAGCGGGGGGCCTGGAGATACGCAGTATTTT; CDR3: CASSGSGGPGDTQYF
V: TRBV7-9; J: TRBJ2-3; size: -; D: -; DNA: TGTGCCAGCAGCCTATCCTGGGATACGCAGTATTTT; CDR3: CASSLSWDTQYF
V: TRBV7-9; J: TRBJ2-3; size: many; D: -; DNA: TGTGCCAGCAGCTCTACCCGGGGGTCTAGCACAGATACGCAGTATTTT; CDR3: CASSSTRGSSTDTQYF
V: TRBV27; J: TRBJ2-7; size: few; D: TRBD2; DNA: TGTGCCAGCACTGGGGGGGAACACTACGAGCAGTACTTC; CDR3: CASTGGEHYEQYF
V: TRBV4-3; J: TRBJ1-3; size: many; D: -; DNA: TGCGCCAGCAGCCAAGATAGGGGGACAAGGGGAAACACCATATATTTT; CDR3: CASSQDRGTRGNTIYF
V: TRBV7-9; J: TRBJ2-3; size: -; D: TRBD2; DNA: TGTGCCAGCACCGAGCGGGGGGGCTCAGATACGCAGTATTTT; CDR3: CASTERGGSDTQYF
V: TRBV6-1; J: TRBJ1-6; size: -; D: -; DNA: TGTGCCAGCAGTGCTGGGCACTGTTATAATTCACCCCTCCACTTT; CDR3: CASSAGHCYNSPLHF
V: TRBV29-1; J: TRBJ1-1; size: few; D: -; DNA: TGCAGCGTCCCGCATCGGGATGAAGCTTTCTTT; CDR3: CSVPHRDEAFF
V: TRBV4-1; J: TRBJ1-1; size: few; D: -; DNA: TGCGCCAGCAGCCAAGAGGGGGCGGGGATGGGGGGGAACACTGAAGCTTTCTTT; CDR3: CASSQEGAGMGGNTEAFF
V: TRBV4-1; J: TRBJ1-3; size: -; D: -; DNA: TGCGCCAGCAGCCCAGCAAGCGATGGAAACACCATATATTTT; CDR3: CASSPASDGNTIYF
V: TRBV7-8; J: TRBJ1-5; size: few; D: -; DNA: TGTGCCAGCAGCCTGACAGAGACCAATCAGCCCCAGCATTTT; CDR3: CASSLTETNQPQHF
V: TRBV7-2; J: TRBJ1-2; size: -; D: TRBD1; DNA: TGTGCCAGCAGCGATACAGGGGGCGTTTATGGCTACACCTTC; CDR3: CASSDTGGVYGYTF
V: TRBV7-9; J: TRBJ1-4; size: few; D: -; DNA: TGTGCCAGCAGCTTACCTCAAAACGGGGAAAAACTGTTTTTT; CDR3: CASSLPQNGEKLFF
V: TRBV28; J: TRBJ2-2; size: -; D: -; DNA: TGTGCCAGTAGTAGGGGCCGGCCCGGGGAGCTGTTTTTT; CDR3: CASSRGRPGELFF
V: TRBV6-5; J: TRBJ1-1; size: -; D: -; DNA: TGTGCCAGCAGTTTTGTGGGGCTCACTGAAGCTTTCTTT; CDR3: CASSFVGLTEAFF
V: TRBV9; J: TRBJ2-1; size: -; D: TRBD1; DNA: TGTGCCAGCAGCGCCCGGACAGGGAACTCCTACAATGAGCAGTTCTTC; CDR3: CASSARTGNSYNEQFF
V: TRBV27; J: TRBJ1-5; size: few; D: -; DNA: TGTGCCAGCAGTCTGGGGGGGCCGGGCAATCAGCCCCAGCATTTT; CDR3: CASSLGGPGNQPQHF
V: TRBV28; J: TRBJ2-5; size: many; D: -; DNA: TGTGCCAGCAGCTCTCCGGGACTCGGATCAGGCTCACAAGAGACCCAGTACTTC; CDR3: CASSSPGLGSGSQETQYF
V: TRBV29-1; J: TRBJ1-1; size: -; D: -; DNA: TGCAGCGTTGGAAAAGGGAGCACTGAAGCTTTCTTT; CDR3: CSVGKGSTEAFF
V: TRBV9; J: TRBJ2-6; size: few; D: -; DNA: TGTGCCAGCAGCGTAGGAACCGGGGCCAACGTCCTGACTTTC; CDR3: CASSVGTGANVLTF
V: TRBV6-5; J: TRBJ1-6; size: many; D: TRBD1; DNA: TGTGCCAGCAGTTACTCGACAGGGTATAATTCACCCCTCCACTTT; CDR3: CASSYSTGYNSPLHF
V: TRBV4-1; J: TRBJ2-7; size: -; D: -; DNA: TGCGCCAGCAGCCAAGGTGAACGGCCGCAGTACTTC; CDR3: CASSQGERPQYF
V: TRBV7-2; J: TRBJ2-1; size: -; D: TRBD2; DNA: TGTGCCAGCAGCTCGACTAGCGGAAATTACAATGAGCAGTTCTTC; CDR3: CASSSTSGNYNEQFF
V: TRBV27; J: TRBJ2-7; size: -; D: TRBD1; DNA: TGTGCCAGCAGTTTAGACCTACGGACAGGGCTCTACGAGCAGTACTTC; CDR3: CASSLDLRTGLYEQYF
V: TRBV18; J: TRBJ2-1; size: -; D: -; DNA: TGTGCCACCCATAAGGTGGAGGACTACAATGAGCAGTTCTTC; CDR3: CATHKVEDYNEQFF
V: TRBV12-3/TRBV12-4; J: TRBJ1-1; size: many; D: -; DNA: TGTGCCAGCCTCTCCCGGGACTGGAACACTGAAGCTTTCTTT; CDR3: CASLSRDWNTEAFF
V: TRBV24-1; J: TRBJ1-5; size: -; D: -; DNA: TGTGCCACCAGGGAGGGAAACAATCAGCCCCAGCATTTT; CDR3: CATREGNNQPQHF
V: TRBV4-3; J: TRBJ2-2; size: few; D: TRBD1; DNA: TGCGCCAGCAGCCAGAAACAGGGGGCCCCCGAGCTGTTTTTT; CDR3: CASSQKQGAPELFF
V: TRBV4-1; J: TRBJ1-2; size: -; D: -; DNA: TGCGCCAGCAGCCAAGGTGCAGCTAACTATGGCTACACCTTC; CDR3: CASSQGAANYGYTF
V: TRBV7-6; J: TRBJ2-7; size: -; D: TRBD1; DNA: TGTGCCAGCAGCTCGGGGACAGGGGCCGAGCAGTACTTC; CDR3: CASSSGTGAEQYF
V: TRBV7-2; J: TRBJ2-7; size: -; D: -; DNA: TGTGCCAGCAGAGGAGGGGGTCAACCGTTCGGCGAGCAGTACTTC; CDR3: CASRGGGQPFGEQYF
V: TRBV4-3; J: TRBJ2-6; size: few; D: -; DNA: TGCGCCAGCAGCCAAGATAGCGCCAGGGAGGCTGGGGCCAACGTCCTGACTTTC; CDR3: CASSQDSAREAGANVLTF
V: TRBV28; J: TRBJ1-1; size: few; D: -; DNA: TGTGCCAGCAGTTTAAGGCTGGAGAACACTGAAGCTTTCTTT; CDR3: CASSLRLENTEAFF
V: TRBV30; J: TRBJ1-5; size: -; D: -; DNA: TGTGCCTGGAGTCTTGATAATGATAGCAATCAGCCCCAGCATTTT; CDR3: CAWSLDNDSNQPQHF
V: TRBV5-6; J: TRBJ1-1; size: -; D: -; DNA: TGTGCCAGCAGCTTCAGTAATCCCACTGAAGCTTTCTTT; CDR3: CASSFSNPTEAFF
V: TRBV7-9; J: TRBJ1-5; size: few; D: TRBD1; DNA: TGTGCCAGCAGCAAGGACAGGGGGGGCCTCAATCAGCCCCAGCATTTT; CDR3: CASSKDRGGLNQPQHF
V: TRBV7-9; J: TRBJ2-5; size: -; D: -; DNA: TGTGCCAGCAGCCCTACGGGGTTGGGACAAGAGACCCAGTACTTC; CDR3: CASSPTGLGQETQYF
V: TRBV7-9; J: TRBJ2-1; size: -; D: -; DNA: TGTGCCAGCAGTCTCCCCGGAGGGGAAAGAGGCTACAATGAGCAGTTCTTC; CDR3: CASSLPGGERGYNEQFF
V: TRBV7-6; J: TRBJ2-7; size: few; D: TRBD1; DNA: TGTGCCAGCAGCGCGGGACAGGGGGCATCCGAGCAGTACTTC; CDR3: CASSAGQGASEQYF
V: TRBV7-6; J: TRBJ2-7; size: few; D: TRBD2; DNA: TGTGCCAGCAGCCCTAGCGGGGAGCCAACCTACGAGCAGTACTTC; CDR3: CASSPSGEPTYEQYF